The 27 T cell receptor beta chains in this list originate from one sample, sequenced in a study of control samples from healthy donors and cancer patients. Sequenced by immunoSEQ multiplex PCR; TCRdb stores in-frame clones only, minus some. The sample comprises about 200,000 clones, about 89% of which are singletons, and approximately 2% rests with the top ten. The sequenced sample was blood. Every receptor here comes from a man aged 25 to 40 in good health.

The chain employs TRBV19 and TRBJ2-7; tentatively, D is TRBD2 (6 bases). The V end was cut by 6 bases, the J end by 2 bases, with 14 bases between. This CDR3 comprises 14 residues. Germline values: CDR1 LNHDA, CDR2 SQIVND (reference sequence). The CDR3 loop reads CASSVRRGPYEQYF. CDR3 sequence (DNA): TGTGCCAGTAGCGTTAGGCGGGGACCCTACGAGCAGTACTTC.

This clone was found a few times. The V call is TRBV3-1 (or the pseudogene TRBV3-2), the J call TRBJ2-1; TRBD2 matches 7 bases. The CDR3 extends over 13 amino acids. V lost 5 bases to trimming and J lost 12 bases; unmatched junction nucleotides: 10. Germline V lookup: CDR1 LGHDT, CDR2 YNNKEL (reference sequence). CDR3 in DNA: TGTGCCAGCAGCTCGCGGGGAGCGGGGATGCAGTTCTTC. Translated, it gives CASSSRGAGMQFF.

This clone was picked up one time. The chain couples TRBV11-2 to TRBJ1-1; weak D call: TRBD1 (5 bases). Trimming shortened V by 2 bases and J by 0 bases, and 13 bases separated the two germline ends. The CDR3 covers 16 residues. Germline CDR1 SGHAT, CDR2 FQNNGV. CDR3 region: CASSLNVGDLNTEAFF. The CDR3 region has the DNA TGTGCCAGCAGCTTAAATGTGGGGGACTTGAACACTGAAGCTTTCTTT.

The V and J genes are TRBV7-9 and TRBJ1-6, with a tentative D call TRBD1 (5 bases). V lost 5 bases and J lost 4, with 12 bases in between. This CDR3 comprises 15 residues. The germline V gene has CDR1 SEHNR and CDR2 FQNEAQ (reference sequence). CDR3 bases: TGTGCCAGCAGCCCCCAGGGCGGTTATAATTCACCCCTCCACTTT. This gives the protein CASSPQGGYNSPLHF.

J is TRBJ1-5 and V is TRBV19; D might be TRBD1 (6 bases). Trimming removed 2 bases from V and 1 base from J, with 15 bases in between. The germline CDR1 and CDR2 sequences are LNHDA and SQIVND (reference sequence). This CDR3 spans 17 amino acids. CDR3 protein: CASSIMGAGTSNQPQHF. CDR3 sequence (DNA): TGTGCCAGTAGTATAATGGGGGCAGGGACAAGCAATCAGCCCCAGCATTTT.

J is TRBJ1-6 and V is TRBV2, with D uncertain. This CDR3 contains 16 residues. In germline, CDR1 is SNHLY, CDR2 FYNNEI. Between the trimmed V and J ends, which lost 7 bases and 7 bases, there was a span of 20 bases. CDR3 amino acids: CASMVPVRQWNSPLHF. The CDR3 DNA follows: TGTGCCAGCATGGTCCCGGTCAGACAATGGAATTCACCCCTCCACTTT. Combining the CDR3 with reference TRBV2 and TRBJ1-6 gives the whole variable domain EPEVTQTPSHQVTQMGQEVILRCVPISNHLYFYWYRQILGQKVEFLVSFYNNEISEKSEIFDDQFSVERPDGSNFTLKIRSTKLEDSAMYFCASMVPVRQWNSPLHFGNGTRLTVT.

The V and J genes are TRBV21-1 and TRBJ1-2. TRBV21-1 is marked as a pseudogene. This CDR3 is 14 amino acids long. This chain's CDR3 is CASSTPGSSEGYTF. CDR3 DNA: TGTGCCAGCAGCACCCCGGGATCATCGGAGGGCTACACCTTC.

In this sample, this clone turned up once. V gene TRBV5-1 combines with J gene TRBJ2-3; 11 nucleotides match TRBD2. Germline CDR1 and CDR2: SGHRS and YFSETQ. CDR3 length equals 17 residues. The V gene end was trimmed by 0 bases and the J gene end by 2 bases; junction bases not matched to a gene: 5. CDR3 nucleotide sequence: TGCGCCAGCAGCTTGGAGGCACTAGCGGGGGTCACAGATACGCAGTATTTT. Its translation is CASSLEALAGVTDTQYF.

This chain links TRBV6-5 with TRBJ2-7; D remains unclear. Trimming removed 4 bases at V and 3 bases at J, with 10 bases between. This CDR3 spans 13 amino acids. Per germline, CDR1 MNHEY and CDR2 SVGAGI. The CDR3: CASSWDLGYEQYF. CDR3 sequence (DNA): TGTGCCAGCAGTTGGGATCTAGGCTACGAGCAGTACTTC.

V is TRBV30 and J is TRBJ1-1, with 10 bases identical to TRBD1. The CDR3 length is 16 residues. The J segment lost 11 bases and the V segment lost 2 bases, leaving 17 bases of the junction unmatched. Per the germline V gene, CDR1 is GTSNPN and CDR2 is SVGIG (reference sequence). CDR3 amino acids: CAWSSAEVGTGVWAFF. CDR3 in DNA: TGTGCCTGGAGTTCCGCCGAGGTGGGGACAGGGGTTTGGGCTTTCTTT.

The J gene is TRBJ1-5, the V gene TRBV5-8, with D possibly being TRBD1 (5 bases). The CDR3 loop spans 15 amino acids. V lost 0 bases and J lost 3, with 10 bases in between. The germline V gene has CDR1 SGHTS and CDR2 YDEGEE. CDR3 sequence: CASSLVRDLNQPQHF. Written as DNA, the CDR3 is TGTGCCAGCAGCTTGGTCCGGGACCTCAATCAGCCCCAGCATTTT.

V usage is TRBV5-1 and J usage is TRBJ1-4; no firm D call. V lost 1 base and J lost 4, with 14 bases in between. Germline V gives CDR1 SGHRS, CDR2 YFSETQ. The CDR3 is made up of 16 amino acids. The CDR3 DNA sequence: TGCGCCAGCAGCTTGTTGGTGGGTGGGAATAATGAAAAACTGTTTTTT. This sequence encodes CASSLLVGGNNEKLFF.

This chain connects TRBV30 to TRBJ2-2; tentatively, D is TRBD1 (6 bases). Germline assignment: CDR1 GTSNPN and CDR2 SVGIG (reference sequence). The CDR3 length is 14 residues. V lost 2 bases to trimming and J lost 0 bases, with 7 bases between them. The chain's CDR3 is CAWSHRANTGELFF. The CDR3 DNA follows: TGTGCCTGGAGTCACAGGGCGAACACCGGGGAGCTGTTTTTT.

V gene TRBV4-2 combines with J gene TRBJ2-1; either TRBD1 or TRBD2 may supply D (6 bases each). This CDR3 contains 17 residues. Germline assignment: CDR1 LGHNA and CDR2 YNFKEQ. V lost 3 bases and J 1 base, leaving 16 bases between the germline ends. CDR3 sequence reads: CASSQGTGGNSYNEQFF. The CDR3 DNA reads TGTGCCAGCAGCCAGGGGACTGGGGGCAATTCCTACAATGAGCAGTTCTTC.

The gene calls are TRBV5-4 and TRBJ2-2, with 8 nucleotides matching TRBD1. V lost 4 bases, J lost 7 bases, and 9 bases stayed unmatched. Germline V gives CDR1 SGHNT, CDR2 YYREEE (reference sequence). CDR3 length equals 15 residues. Written as DNA, the CDR3 is TGTGCCAGCAGCCTCAGGGGGCCCATGGGCGGGGAGCTGTTTTTT. Its protein is CASSLRGPMGGELFF.

This rearrangement joins TRBV5-1 to TRBJ1-1; D perhaps matches TRBD1 (6 bases). The germline gives CDR1 SGHRS, CDR2 YFSETQ. Trimming removed 0 bases from V and 0 bases from J, with 12 bases in between. The CDR3 has 16 residues. The CDR3 sequence: CASSLGGGVMNTEAFF. DNA of the CDR3: TGCGCCAGCAGCTTGGGTGGGGGCGTCATGAACACTGAAGCTTTCTTT.

This clone has just one count. This sequence joins TRBV6-1 and TRBJ2-1; D gene ambiguous. V lost 1 base, J lost 9 bases, and 7 bases lay in between. Germline values: CDR1 MNHNS, CDR2 SASEGT. This CDR3 spans 12 amino acids. The CDR3 sequence: CASSEVGFEQFF. CDR3 nucleotide sequence: TGTGCCAGCAGTGAAGTGGGGTTTGAGCAGTTCTTC.

This chain connects TRBV3-1 (or the pseudogene TRBV3-2) to TRBJ1-1; 7 nucleotides line up with TRBD1. The CDR3 consists of 13 residues. Germline trimming cut 4 bases from V and 4 bases from J; bases unmatched to any gene: 3. Germline V gives CDR1 LGHDT, CDR2 YNNKEL (reference sequence). The CDR3 region has the DNA TGTGCCAGCAGCCCGACAGGGCTCACTGAAGCTTTCTTT. This encodes CASSPTGLTEAFF.

V usage is TRBV5-5 and J usage is TRBJ2-3, with D perhaps being TRBD1 or TRBD2 (6 bases each). Germline CDR1 reads SGHKS; CDR2 reads YYEKEE (reference sequence). Trimming left V 7 bases short and J 4 bases short, with 16 bases between. The CDR3 has 14 residues. The CDR3 nucleotides read TGTGCCAGCCGCACCAGAGGGGGGTCAGATACGCAGTATTTT. It translates to CASRTRGGSDTQYF.

The J gene is TRBJ1-1, the V gene TRBV3-1 (or the pseudogene TRBV3-2), with D possibly TRBD1 on 5 matching bases. V gave up 2 bases and J gave up 0 bases, with 13 bases separating them. The CDR3 is 16 amino acids. Germline V CDR1 and CDR2: LGHDT, YNNKEL (reference sequence). CDR3 sequence (DNA): TGTGCCAGCAGCCAACGGGTCTACAGGATGAACACTGAAGCTTTCTTT. Protein sequence: CASSQRVYRMNTEAFF.

The J gene is TRBJ1-5, the V gene TRBV3-1 (or the pseudogene TRBV3-2); TRBD1 might be the D (6 bases). The CDR3 totals 16 residues. The V gene's germline CDR1 is LGHDT and CDR2 YNNKEL (reference sequence). V gave up 1 base and J gave up 6 bases, with 16 bases separating them. The CDR3 loop is CASSQGVRGGSQPQHF. The DNA of the CDR3 is TGTGCCAGCAGCCAAGGGGTCCGAGGGGGGTCTCAGCCCCAGCATTTT.

The rearrangement uses TRBV3-1 (or the pseudogene TRBV3-2) and TRBJ2-7, with D uncertain. V was pared by 2 bases and J by 5 bases, with 7 bases between. In germline, CDR1 is LGHDT, CDR2 YNNKEL (reference sequence). There are 12 residues in the CDR3. In nucleotides, the CDR3 is TGTGCCAGCAGCCAAAGATACGACGAGCAGTACTTC. Amino acids: CASSQRYDEQYF.

The V call is TRBV19, the J call TRBJ1-6, with D hard to call. Germline V gene lookup returns CDR1 LNHDA and CDR2 SQIVND (reference sequence). Deletions cut 5 bases from V and 7 bases from J, with 21 bases between. The CDR3 totals 17 residues. The CDR3 sequence: CASSSRQARKENSPLHF. The DNA for the CDR3 is TGTGCCAGTAGTTCGAGACAAGCCCGAAAAGAAAATTCACCCCTCCACTTT.

The chain employs TRBV3-1 (or the pseudogene TRBV3-2) and TRBJ2-3; D perhaps matches TRBD2 (6 bases). The germline gives CDR1 LGHDT, CDR2 YNNKEL (reference sequence). The CDR3 loop spans 18 amino acids. Trimming pared 0 bases from V and 2 bases from J, leaving 18 bases between. The CDR3 DNA reads TGTGCCAGCAGCCAAGATCGGGGACTCACCTACGCCACAGATACGCAGTATTTT. This gives the protein CASSQDRGLTYATDTQYF.

The gene calls are TRBV10-1 and TRBJ2-1; D is unresolved. Per germline, CDR1 WNHNN and CDR2 SYGVQD (reference sequence). This CDR3 has 14 amino acids. The V gene lost 4 bases and the J gene lost 5 bases, with 12 bases spanning the gap. The CDR3 DNA reads TGCGCCAGCAGTGCGGCTAGAAAAAACAATGAGCAGTTCTTC. Translation: CASSAARKNNEQFF.

The rearrangement joins TRBV6-6 to TRBJ1-1, with no clear D. With 3 bases removed from V and 0 bases from J, the gap between germline ends came to 8 bases. Germline values: CDR1 MNHNY, CDR2 SVGAGI (reference sequence). The CDR3 is made up of 14 amino acids. CDR3 bases: TGTGCCAGCAGTTATACGGACCTGAACACTGAAGCTTTCTTT. As protein: CASSYTDLNTEAFF.

A remark on this clone: Sequence at one end of the junction differs from germline and may be a read error. The rearrangement joins TRBV18 to TRBJ2-1, with TRBD1 matching over 9 bases. CDR3 length: 11 residues. CDR1 and CDR2 (germline): KGHSH, LQKENI. This CDR3 is CASSPGQGRVF. In nucleotides, the CDR3 is TGTGCCAGCTCACCGGGACAGGGTAGGGTCTTC.